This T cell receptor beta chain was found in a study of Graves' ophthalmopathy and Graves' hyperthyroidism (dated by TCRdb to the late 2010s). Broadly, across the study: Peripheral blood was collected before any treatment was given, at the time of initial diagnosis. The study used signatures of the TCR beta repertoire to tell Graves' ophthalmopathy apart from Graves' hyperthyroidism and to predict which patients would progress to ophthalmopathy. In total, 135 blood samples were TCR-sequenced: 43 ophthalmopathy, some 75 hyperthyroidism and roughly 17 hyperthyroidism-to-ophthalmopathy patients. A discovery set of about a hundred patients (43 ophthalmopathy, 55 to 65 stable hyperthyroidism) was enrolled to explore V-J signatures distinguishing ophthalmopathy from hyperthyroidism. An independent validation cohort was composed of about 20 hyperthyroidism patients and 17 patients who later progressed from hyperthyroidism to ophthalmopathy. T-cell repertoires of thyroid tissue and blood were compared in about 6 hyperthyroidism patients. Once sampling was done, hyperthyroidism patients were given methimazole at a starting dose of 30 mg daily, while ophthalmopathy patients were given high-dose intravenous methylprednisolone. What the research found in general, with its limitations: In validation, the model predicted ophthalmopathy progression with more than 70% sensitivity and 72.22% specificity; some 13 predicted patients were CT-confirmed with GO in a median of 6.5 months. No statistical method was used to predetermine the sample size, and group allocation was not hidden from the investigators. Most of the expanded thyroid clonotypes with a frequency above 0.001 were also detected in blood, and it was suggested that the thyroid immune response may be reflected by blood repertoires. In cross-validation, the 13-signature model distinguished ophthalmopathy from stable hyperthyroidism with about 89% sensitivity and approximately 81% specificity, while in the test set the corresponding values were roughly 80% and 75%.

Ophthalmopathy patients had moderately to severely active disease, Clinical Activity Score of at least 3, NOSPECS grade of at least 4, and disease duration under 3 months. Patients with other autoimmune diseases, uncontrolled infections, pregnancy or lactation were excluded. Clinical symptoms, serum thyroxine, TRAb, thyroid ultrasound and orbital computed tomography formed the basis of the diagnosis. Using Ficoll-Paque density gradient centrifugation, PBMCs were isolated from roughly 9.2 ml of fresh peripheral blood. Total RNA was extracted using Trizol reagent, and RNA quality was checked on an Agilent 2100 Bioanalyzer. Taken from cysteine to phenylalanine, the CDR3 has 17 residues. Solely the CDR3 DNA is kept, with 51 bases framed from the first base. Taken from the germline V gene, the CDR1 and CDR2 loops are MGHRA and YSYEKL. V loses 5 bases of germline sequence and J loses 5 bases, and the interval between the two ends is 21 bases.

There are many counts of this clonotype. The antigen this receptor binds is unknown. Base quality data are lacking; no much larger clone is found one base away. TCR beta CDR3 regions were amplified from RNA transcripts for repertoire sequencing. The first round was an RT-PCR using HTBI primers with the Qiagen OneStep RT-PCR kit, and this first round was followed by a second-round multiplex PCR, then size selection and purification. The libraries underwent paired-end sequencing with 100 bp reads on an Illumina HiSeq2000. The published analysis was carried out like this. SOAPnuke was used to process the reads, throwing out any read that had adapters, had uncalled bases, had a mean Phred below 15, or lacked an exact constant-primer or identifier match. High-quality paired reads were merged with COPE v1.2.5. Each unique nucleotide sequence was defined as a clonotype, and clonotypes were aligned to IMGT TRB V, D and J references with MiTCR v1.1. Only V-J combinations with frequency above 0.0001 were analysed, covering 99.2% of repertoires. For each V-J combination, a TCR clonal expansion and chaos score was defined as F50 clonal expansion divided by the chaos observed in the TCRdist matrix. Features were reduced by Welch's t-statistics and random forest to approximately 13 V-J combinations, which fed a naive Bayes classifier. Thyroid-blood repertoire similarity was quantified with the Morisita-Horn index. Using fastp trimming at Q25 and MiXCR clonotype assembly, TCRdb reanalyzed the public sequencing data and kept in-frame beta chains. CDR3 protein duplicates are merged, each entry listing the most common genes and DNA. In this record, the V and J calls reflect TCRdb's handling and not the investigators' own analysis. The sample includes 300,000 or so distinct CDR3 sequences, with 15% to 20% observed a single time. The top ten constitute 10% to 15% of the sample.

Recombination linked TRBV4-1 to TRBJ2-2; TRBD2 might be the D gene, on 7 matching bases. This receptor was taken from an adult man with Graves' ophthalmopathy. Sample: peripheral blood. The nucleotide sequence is TGCGCCAGCAGCTATGAGAGGGCGGGGGCCGGAACCGGGGAGCTGTTTTTT. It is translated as CASSYERAGAGTGELFF.